A single sample is the source of the 4 T cell receptor beta chains below, sequenced in a study of T cells in Graves' hyperthyroidism and ophthalmopathy. The TCR beta CDR3 regions underwent amplification using RNA transcripts as the source. With the HTBI primer set, the TCR CDR3 went through a first round of RT-PCR. TCRdb re-derived calls from the multiplex PCR reads in MiXCR, one entry per CDR3 protein. The table includes some 460,000 distinct CDR3 sequences, 15% to 19% detected once. Sequences were obtained from blood. The receptors come from a woman under 30 with Graves' hyperthyroidism.

This chain links TRBV7-6 with TRBJ1-6; 9 positions agree with TRBD1. Losses at the gene ends were 2 bases for V and 8 bases for J; bases not matched to a gene: 7. CDR1 is SGHVS and CDR2 is FNYEAQ in the germline V gene. CDR3 length: 16 residues. The DNA of the CDR3 is TGTGCCAGCAGCTTACGGGGACAGGGCCCCCATTCACCCCTCCACTTT. This translates into CASSLRGQGPHSPLHF.

The genes are TRBV12-3 or TRBV12-4 and TRBJ1-2; a weak D match, TRBD1 (5 bases). The CDR3 loop spans 13 amino acids. V lost 2 bases and J 8 bases, leaving 12 bases between the germline ends. The CDR3 protein is CASSLQGLSGYTF. DNA for the CDR3: TGTGCCAGCAGTTTACAGGGACTAAGCGGCTACACCTTC.

The chain combines TRBV7-9 with TRBJ2-2, with a tentative D call TRBD1 (6 bases). CDR1 SEHNR and CDR2 FQNEAQ come from the germline V gene (reference sequence). The CDR3 has 17 amino acids. Trimming took 4 bases from V and 2 from J, leaving 17 bases between them. The CDR3 bases are TGTGCCAGCAGCTCACCCGGACAGAGGGCTAACACCGGGGAGCTGTTTTTT. This encodes CASSSPGQRANTGELFF.

The J gene is TRBJ2-2, the V gene TRBV30; TRBD1 is a possible D gene (6 bases). Trimming stripped 3 bases from V and 3 bases from J, with 8 bases between. The V gene's germline CDR1 is GTSNPN and CDR2 SVGIG (reference sequence). The CDR3 runs to 13 residues. CDR3 nucleotide sequence: TGTGCCTGGAGGGGGGCCCACACCGGGGAGCTGTTTTTT. Translated: CAWRGAHTGELFF.